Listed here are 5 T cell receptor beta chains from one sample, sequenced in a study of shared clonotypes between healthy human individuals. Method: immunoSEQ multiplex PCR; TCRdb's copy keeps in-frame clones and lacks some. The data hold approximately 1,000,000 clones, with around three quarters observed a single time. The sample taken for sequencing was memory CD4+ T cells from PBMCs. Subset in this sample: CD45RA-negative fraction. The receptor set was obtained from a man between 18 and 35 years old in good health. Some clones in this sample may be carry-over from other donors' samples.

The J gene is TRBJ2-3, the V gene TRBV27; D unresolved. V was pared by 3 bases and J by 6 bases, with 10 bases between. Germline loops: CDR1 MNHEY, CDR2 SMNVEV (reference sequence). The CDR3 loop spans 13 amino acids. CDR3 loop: CASSFLPRDTQYF. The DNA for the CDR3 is TGTGCCAGCAGTTTTTTACCTAGGGATACGCAGTATTTT.

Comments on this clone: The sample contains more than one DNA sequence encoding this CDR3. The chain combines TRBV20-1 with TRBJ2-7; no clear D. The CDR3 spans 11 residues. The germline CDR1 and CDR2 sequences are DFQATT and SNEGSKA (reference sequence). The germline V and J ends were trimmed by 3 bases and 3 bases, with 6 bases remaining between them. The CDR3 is CSARAHYEQYF. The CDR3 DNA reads TGCAGTGCTAGGGCCCACTACGAGCAGTACTTC.

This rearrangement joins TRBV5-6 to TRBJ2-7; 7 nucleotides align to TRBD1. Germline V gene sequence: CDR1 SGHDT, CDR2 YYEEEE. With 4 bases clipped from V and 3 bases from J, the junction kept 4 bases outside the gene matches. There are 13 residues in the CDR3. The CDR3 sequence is CASSPGQLYEQYF. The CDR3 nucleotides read TGTGCCAGCAGCCCGGGACAGCTCTACGAGCAGTACTTC.

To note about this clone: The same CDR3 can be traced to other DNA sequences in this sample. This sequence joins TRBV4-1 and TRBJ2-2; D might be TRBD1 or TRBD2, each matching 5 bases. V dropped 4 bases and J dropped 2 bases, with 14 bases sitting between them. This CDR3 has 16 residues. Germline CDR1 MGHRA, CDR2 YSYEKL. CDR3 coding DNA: TGCGCCAGCAGCCCCGGGGCAACAAAAAACACCGGGGAGCTGTTTTTT. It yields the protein CASSPGATKNTGELFF.

CDR3 protein: CASSYDSSPTGELFF. In nucleotides, the CDR3 is TGTGCCAGCAGTTACGACAGTAGTCCCACCGGGGAGCTGTTTTTT. This chain connects TRBV6-6 to TRBJ2-2; possibly TRBD1 for D (5 bases). The CDR3 is 15 residues long. Trimming took off 2 bases at V and 4 bases at J, with 11 bases between the two ends. Germline V gene data show CDR1 as MNHNY and CDR2 as SVGAGI (reference sequence).